These T cell receptor beta chains were read from a single sample in a study of blood T cell repertoires in COVID-19. Only in-frame clones appear in the TCRdb table, and some are missing; sequencing was by immunoSEQ multiplex PCR. The sample records roughly 150,000 clones, roughly nine tenths being singletons. The sample consisted of PBMCs or T cells enriched from blood (not recorded which). These receptors came from a woman between 40 and 50 years old who had been exposed to COVID-19. Both conserved end residues are part of each CDR3. The D gene is left open where the match is weak. The size entry is marked missing in some rows and otherwise reads once, few, many or a size class.

>TRBJ2-1|TRBD2|TRBV29-1|few
CSVVTELIAGGPYNEQFF
TGCAGCGTTGTAACGGAACTCATAGCGGGGGGCCCCTACAATGAGCAGTTCTTC
>TRBJ2-2|TRBD2|TRBV7-6|.
CASSLRLAANTGELFF
TGTGCCAGCAGCTTGCGGCTAGCGGCGAACACCGGGGAGCTGTTTTTT
>TRBJ1-6|.|TRBV2|once
CASSASLTGSYNSPLHF
TGTGCCAGCAGTGCATCCCTCACGGGTTCCTATAATTCACCCCTCCACTTT
>TRBJ2-1|.|TRBV11-2|.
CASSLVAGSSYNEQFF
TGTGCCAGCAGCTTAGTCGCGGGTAGCTCCTACAATGAGCAGTTCTTC
>TRBJ2-2|TRBD1|TRBV5-1|.
CATRPPGGTGELFF
TGCGCCACCAGACCACCAGGGGGCACCGGGGAGCTGTTTTTT
>TRBJ2-2|.|TRBV6-4|.
CASSDTSGTGELFF
TGTGCCAGCAGTGACACCTCGGGCACCGGGGAGCTGTTTTTT
>TRBJ1-1|TRBD1|TRBV6-4|.
CASSALQGGMNTEAFF
TGTGCCAGCAGTGCCCTACAGGGGGGAATGAACACTGAAGCTTTCTTT
>TRBJ2-1|.|TRBV5-4|.
CASSTQVGSYNEQFF
TGTGCCAGCAGCACACAGGTGGGATCCTACAATGAGCAGTTCTTC
>TRBJ1-3|.|TRBV5-6|.
CASSSTGRGNTIYF
TGTGCCAGCAGCTCAACAGGGCGTGGAAACACCATATATTTT
>TRBJ1-2|.|TRBV18|.
CASSRTGIRGYTF
TGTGCCAGCTCACGAACAGGGATTCGTGGCTACACCTTC
>TRBJ2-1|.|TRBV29-1|.
CSVSPEYNEQFF
TGCAGCGTATCGCCGGAGTACAATGAGCAGTTCTTC
>TRBJ1-1|.|TRBV12-5|.
CASGLVGNSRAFF
TGTGCTAGTGGTTTGGTAGGGAACAGCAGGGCCTTCTTT
>TRBJ1-1|.|TRBV7-6|once
CASSARQARTEAFF
TGTGCCAGCAGCGCCCGACAGGCCCGCACTGAAGCTTTCTTT
>TRBJ1-1|.|TRBV12-2|.
CASRTLQGAMNTEAFF
TGTGCAAGTCGCACCTTACAGGGAGCTATGAACACTGAAGCTTTCTTT
>TRBJ1-3|TRBD1|TRBV2|many
CASRAGTGGEENTIYF
TGTGCCAGCAGGGCCGGGACAGGGGGCGAAGAAAACACCATATATTTT
>TRBJ2-7|TRBD1|TRBV3-1/TRBV3-2|.
CASSPPRGRYEQYF
TGTGCCAGCAGCCCCCCCAGGGGGCGGTACGAGCAGTACTTC
>TRBJ1-2|TRBD1|TRBV15|.
CATSRDLSRGRIGYGYTF
TGTGCCACCAGCAGAGATTTAAGCAGGGGGCGTATTGGATATGGCTACACCTTC
>TRBJ1-1|TRBD1|TRBV12-5|.
CASGLVLDRENTEAFF
TGTGCTAGTGGTTTGGTACTAGACAGGGAGAACACTGAAGCTTTCTTT
>TRBJ2-1|TRBD2|TRBV27|.
CASSLAGGTYNEQFF
TGTGCCAGCAGCTTAGCGGGAGGTACCTACAATGAGCAGTTCTTC
>TRBJ2-1|TRBD2|TRBV27|once
CASSPPLAGVSYNEQFF
TGTGCCAGCAGTCCACCCCTAGCGGGAGTCAGCTACAATGAGCAGTTCTTC
>TRBJ2-2|.|TRBV27|.
CASRSAGELFF
TGTGCCAGCAGGTCCGCCGGGGAGCTGTTTTTT
>TRBJ1-5|.|TRBV5-6|.
CASSLRVVPNQPQHF
TGTGCCAGCAGCTTGAGAGTCGTACCCAATCAGCCCCAGCATTTT
>TRBJ2-1|TRBD2|TRBV7-6|.
CASSPVGLAGVLTNEQFF
TGTGCCAGCAGCCCCGTGGGACTAGCGGGAGTTTTAACCAATGAGCAGTTCTTC
>TRBJ2-5|.|TRBV24-1|few
CATSDGDYQETQYF
TGTGCCACCAGTGATGGGGACTACCAAGAGACCCAGTACTTC
>TRBJ2-3|TRBD1|TRBV7-3|.
CASSSSGQSTDTQYF
TGTGCCAGCAGCTCCTCGGGACAGAGCACAGATACGCAGTATTTT
>TRBJ2-1|.|TRBV20-1|.
CSATDDRKVYNEQFF
TGCAGTGCTACTGACGACAGGAAGGTCTACAATGAGCAGTTCTTC
>TRBJ2-1|TRBD2|TRBV5-5|once
CASSLSLAEFYNEQFF
TGTGCCAGCAGCTTATCACTAGCGGAATTTTACAATGAGCAGTTCTTC
>TRBJ1-1|TRBD1|TRBV7-6|.
CASIPTQGAENTEAFF
TGTGCCAGCATCCCAACCCAGGGGGCGGAGAACACTGAAGCTTTCTTT
>TRBJ2-7|TRBD2|TRBV3-1/TRBV3-2|.
CASSHPKGGSYEQYF
TGTGCCAGCAGCCACCCCAAGGGAGGGTCCTACGAGCAGTACTTC
>TRBJ1-1|.|TRBV5-1|.
CASSLAAGFTEAFF
TGCGCCAGCAGCTTGGCCGCAGGGTTCACTGAAGCTTTCTTT
>TRBJ2-7|TRBD1|TRBV4-1|.
CASSAGQGPDSYEQYF
TGCGCCAGCAGCGCGGGACAGGGGCCGGACTCCTACGAGCAGTACTTC
>TRBJ2-1|.|TRBV7-2|.
CASSSIQGSPYNEQFF
TGTGCCAGCAGCTCAATTCAGGGGTCCCCCTACAATGAGCAGTTCTTC
>TRBJ1-2|.|TRBV2|.
CASSRTLMNNYGYTF
TGTGCCAGCAGTCGGACATTAATGAACAACTATGGCTACACCTTC
>TRBJ2-5|.|TRBV7-9|.
CASSLGGTGQETQYF
TGTGCCAGCAGCTTAGGAGGTACGGGGCAAGAGACCCAGTACTTC
>TRBJ2-1|TRBD1|TRBV27|.
CASRVGQVDNEQFF
TGTGCCAGCAGAGTTGGACAGGTGGACAATGAGCAGTTCTTC
>TRBJ1-1|.|TRBV19|.
CASSIVTGARANTEAFF
TGTGCCAGTAGTATAGTAACTGGGGCCCGGGCTAACACTGAAGCTTTCTTT
>TRBJ1-1|.|TRBV28|once
CASRPGSRDTEAFF
TGTGCCAGCAGACCCGGTTCGCGGGACACTGAAGCTTTCTTT
>TRBJ1-6|TRBD1|TRBV6-5|.
CATEQGGTPLHF
TGTGCCACCGAACAGGGGGGAACACCCCTCCACTTT
>TRBJ2-3|TRBD2|TRBV6-5|.
CASSPGLAGTDTQYF
TGTGCCAGCAGCCCCGGGCTAGCGGGCACAGATACGCAGTATTTT
>TRBJ2-1|.|TRBV10-1|.
CASSEVFGKNEQFF
TGCGCCAGCAGTGAGGTGTTCGGGAAAAATGAGCAGTTCTTC
>TRBJ2-7|TRBD2|TRBV4-3|.
CASSRNVLAGGSEQYF
TGCGCCAGCAGCCGAAACGTCCTAGCGGGAGGGTCCGAGCAGTACTTC
>TRBJ2-7|TRBD1|TRBV6-5|.
CASSNNLGQYEQYF
TGTGCCAGCAGTAATAATTTGGGACAGTACGAGCAGTACTTC
>TRBJ1-1|.|TRBV27|.
CASSFWDTHKAFF
TGTGCCAGCAGTTTTTGGGACACGCACAAGGCTTTCTTT
>TRBJ1-1|TRBD1|TRBV24-1|.
CATSDYHPGQVNTEAFF
TGTGCCACCAGTGATTATCACCCGGGACAGGTAAACACTGAAGCTTTCTTT
>TRBJ2-7|TRBD1|TRBV19|once
CASSVGRGLEQYF
TGTGCCAGTAGTGTCGGCAGGGGGCTAGAGCAGTACTTC
>TRBJ2-5|.|TRBV11-3|few
CASSRQGGIETQYF
TGTGCCAGCAGCAGGCAGGGGGGTATTGAGACCCAGTACTTC
>TRBJ2-5|TRBD1|TRBV7-7|.
CASSSYQGAAGETQYF
TGTGCCAGCAGCTCATACCAGGGGGCCGCGGGGGAGACCCAGTACTTC
>TRBJ2-5|.|TRBV6-5|.
CASLGYLYEETQYF
TGTGCCAGCCTCGGGTACCTATACGAGGAGACCCAGTACTTC
>TRBJ2-2|.|TRBV27|.
CASSFNRNTGELFF
TGTGCCAGCAGTTTTAACAGAAACACCGGGGAGCTGTTTTTT
>TRBJ1-3|.|TRBV10-1|.
CASSADGQISGNTIYF
TGCGCCAGCAGTGCCGATGGACAGATCTCTGGAAACACCATATATTTT
>TRBJ1-4|TRBD1|TRBV5-1|.
CASSPTATGGREKLFF
TGCGCCAGCAGCCCGACTGCTACAGGGGGAAGGGAAAAACTGTTTTTT
>TRBJ2-7|TRBD2|TRBV28|.
CASSLWKREKVEQYF
TGTGCCAGCAGTTTATGGAAGCGGGAAAAGGTCGAGCAGTACTTC
>TRBJ2-7|TRBD2|TRBV7-2|.
CASSGTSAYEQYF
TGTGCCAGCAGCGGGACTAGTGCCTACGAGCAGTACTTC
>TRBJ2-5|.|TRBV7-9|.
CASSLNSQWETQYF
TGTGCCAGCAGCTTAAACTCCCAATGGGAGACCCAGTACTTC
>TRBJ1-2|.|TRBV5-1|.
CASSLAGNYGYTF
TGCGCCAGCAGCTTGGCAGGGAACTATGGCTACACCTTC
>TRBJ1-1|.|TRBV5-6|.
CASSLSYSSAEAFF
TGTGCCAGCAGCTTAAGTTATAGTTCCGCTGAAGCTTTCTTT
>TRBJ1-1|.|TRBV18|.
CASSSEVGAFF
TGTGCCAGCTCCTCAGAGGTTGGAGCTTTCTTT
>TRBJ1-5|TRBD1|TRBV15|.
CATSRGTGGSQPQHF
TGTGCCACCAGCAGAGGGACAGGGGGCAGTCAGCCCCAGCATTTT
>TRBJ1-1|.|TRBV19|.
CASGESILNTEAFF
TGTGCCAGTGGAGAATCTATCTTGAACACTGAAGCTTTCTTT
>TRBJ1-2|TRBD1|TRBV6-1|.
CASSEEGAGGYTF
TGTGCCAGCAGTGAAGAGGGGGCGGGTGGCTACACCTTC